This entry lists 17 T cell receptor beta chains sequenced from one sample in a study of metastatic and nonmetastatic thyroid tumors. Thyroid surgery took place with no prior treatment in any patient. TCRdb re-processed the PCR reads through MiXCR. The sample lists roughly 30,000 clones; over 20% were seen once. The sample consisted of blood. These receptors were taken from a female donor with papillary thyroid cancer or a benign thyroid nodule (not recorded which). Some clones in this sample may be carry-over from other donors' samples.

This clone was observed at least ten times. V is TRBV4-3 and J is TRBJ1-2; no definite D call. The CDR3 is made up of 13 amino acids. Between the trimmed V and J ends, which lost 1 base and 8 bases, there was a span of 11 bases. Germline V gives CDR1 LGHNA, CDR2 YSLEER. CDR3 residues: CASSQGMAGGYTF. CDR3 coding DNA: TGCGCCAGCAGCCAAGGGATGGCAGGCGGCTACACCTTC.

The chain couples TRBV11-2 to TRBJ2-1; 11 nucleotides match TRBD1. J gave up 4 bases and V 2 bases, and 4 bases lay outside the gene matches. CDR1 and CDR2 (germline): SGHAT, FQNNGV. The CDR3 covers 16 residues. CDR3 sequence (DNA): TGTGCCAGCAGCTTAAGGGGGGACAGGGGGTACAATGAGCAGTTCTTC. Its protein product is CASSLRGDRGYNEQFF.

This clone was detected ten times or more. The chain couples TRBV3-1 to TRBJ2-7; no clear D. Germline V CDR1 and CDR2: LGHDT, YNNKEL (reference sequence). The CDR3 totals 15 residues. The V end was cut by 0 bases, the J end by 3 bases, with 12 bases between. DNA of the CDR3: TGTGCCAGCAGCCAAGAACATCGGCTGATCTACGAGCAGTACTTC. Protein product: CASSQEHRLIYEQYF.

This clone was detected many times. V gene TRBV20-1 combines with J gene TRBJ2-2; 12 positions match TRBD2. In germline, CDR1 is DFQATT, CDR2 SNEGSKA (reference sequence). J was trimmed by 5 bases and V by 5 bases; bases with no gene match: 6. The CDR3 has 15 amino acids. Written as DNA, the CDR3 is TGCAGTGCTCCCCTAGCGGGAGGGAATACCGGGGAGCTGTTTTTT. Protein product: CSAPLAGGNTGELFF.

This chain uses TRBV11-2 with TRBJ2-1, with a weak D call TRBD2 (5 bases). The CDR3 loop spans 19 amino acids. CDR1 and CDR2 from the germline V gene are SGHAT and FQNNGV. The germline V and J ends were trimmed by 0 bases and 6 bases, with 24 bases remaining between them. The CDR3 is CASSLDRWVGVVFGNEQFF. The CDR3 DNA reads TGTGCCAGCAGCTTAGATCGGTGGGTGGGAGTGGTTTTCGGCAATGAGCAGTTCTTC.

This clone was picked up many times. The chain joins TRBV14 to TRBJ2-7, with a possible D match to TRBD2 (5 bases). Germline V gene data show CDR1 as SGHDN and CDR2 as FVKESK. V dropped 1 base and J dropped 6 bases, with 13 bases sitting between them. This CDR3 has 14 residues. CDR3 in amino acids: CASSQVASFGEQYF. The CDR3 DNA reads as TGTGCCAGCAGCCAAGTCGCTAGCTTCGGCGAGCAGTACTTC.

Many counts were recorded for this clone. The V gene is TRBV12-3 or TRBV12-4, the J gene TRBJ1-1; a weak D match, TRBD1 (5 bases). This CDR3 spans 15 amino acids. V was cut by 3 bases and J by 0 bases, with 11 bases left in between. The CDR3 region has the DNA TGTGCCAGCAGTTTCGGTCTGGGGCTGAACACTGAAGCTTTCTTT. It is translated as CASSFGLGLNTEAFF.

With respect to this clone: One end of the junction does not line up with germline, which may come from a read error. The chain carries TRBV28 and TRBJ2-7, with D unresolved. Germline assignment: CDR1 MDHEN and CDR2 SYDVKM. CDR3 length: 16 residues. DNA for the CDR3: TGTGCCAGCAGTCCTTGGGGTGGAGCGCGGCCCTACGACCAGTACTTC. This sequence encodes CASSPWGGARPYDQYF.

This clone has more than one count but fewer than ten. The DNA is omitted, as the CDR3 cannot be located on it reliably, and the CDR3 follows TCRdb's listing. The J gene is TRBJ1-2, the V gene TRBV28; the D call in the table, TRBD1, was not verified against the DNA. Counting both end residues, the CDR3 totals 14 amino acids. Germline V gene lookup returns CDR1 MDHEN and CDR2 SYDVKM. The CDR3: CASSPQWGQGAGTF.

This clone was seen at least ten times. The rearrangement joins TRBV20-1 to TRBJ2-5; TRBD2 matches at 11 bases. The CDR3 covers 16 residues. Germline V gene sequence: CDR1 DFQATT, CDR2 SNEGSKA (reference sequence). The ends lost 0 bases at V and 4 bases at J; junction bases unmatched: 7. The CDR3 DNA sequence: TGCAGTGCTAGAGATCAACTAGCGGGAGTGATAGAGACCCAGTACTTC. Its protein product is CSARDQLAGVIETQYF.

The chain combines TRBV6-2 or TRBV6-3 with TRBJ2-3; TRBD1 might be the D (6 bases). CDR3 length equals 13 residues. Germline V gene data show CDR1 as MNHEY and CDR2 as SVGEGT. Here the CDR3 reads CVNSGQKTDTQYF. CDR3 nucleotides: TGTGTCAACTCGGGACAAAAGACAGATACGCAGTATTTT.

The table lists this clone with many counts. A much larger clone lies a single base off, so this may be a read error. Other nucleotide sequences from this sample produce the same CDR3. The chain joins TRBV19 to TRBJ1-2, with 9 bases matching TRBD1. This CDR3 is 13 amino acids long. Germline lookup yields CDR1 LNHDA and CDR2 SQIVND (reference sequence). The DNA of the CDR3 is TGCGCCAGTAGTATTGACGGACAGGGGGGCTACACCTTC. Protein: CASSIDGQGGYTF.

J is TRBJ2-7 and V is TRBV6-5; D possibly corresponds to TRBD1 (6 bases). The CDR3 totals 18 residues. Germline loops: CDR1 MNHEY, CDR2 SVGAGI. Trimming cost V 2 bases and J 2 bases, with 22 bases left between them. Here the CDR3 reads CASSYPDSANYATYEQYF. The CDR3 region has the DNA TGTGCCAGCAGTTACCCGGACAGTGCGAACTATGCTACCTACGAGCAGTACTTC.

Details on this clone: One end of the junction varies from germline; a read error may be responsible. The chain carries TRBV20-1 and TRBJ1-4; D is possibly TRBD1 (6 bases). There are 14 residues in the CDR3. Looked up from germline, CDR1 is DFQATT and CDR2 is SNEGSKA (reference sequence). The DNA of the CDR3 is TGCGGTGCTACTCGACCACAGGGCAGTGAAAAACTGTTTTTT. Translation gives CGATRPQGSEKLFF.

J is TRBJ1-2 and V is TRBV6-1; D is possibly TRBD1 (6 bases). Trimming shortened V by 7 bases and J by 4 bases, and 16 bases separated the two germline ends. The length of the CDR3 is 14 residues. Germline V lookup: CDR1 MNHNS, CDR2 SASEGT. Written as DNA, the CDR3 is TGTGCCAGCACCGAAAGGGGGGCCTCCTATGGCTACACCTTC. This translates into CASTERGASYGYTF.

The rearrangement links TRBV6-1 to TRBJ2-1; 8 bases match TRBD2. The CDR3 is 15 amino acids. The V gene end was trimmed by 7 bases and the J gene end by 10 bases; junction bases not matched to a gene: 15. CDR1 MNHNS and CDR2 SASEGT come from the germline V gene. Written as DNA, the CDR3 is TGTGCCAGCAATTTCGGTGTTGCGGGAGGTTCAGAGCAGTTCTTC. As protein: CASNFGVAGGSEQFF.

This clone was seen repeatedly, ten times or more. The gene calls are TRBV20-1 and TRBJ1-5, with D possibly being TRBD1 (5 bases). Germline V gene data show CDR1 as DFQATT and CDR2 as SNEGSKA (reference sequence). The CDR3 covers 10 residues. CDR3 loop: CREGIKPQHF. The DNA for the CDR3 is TGCAGAGAGGGGATCAAGCCCCAGCATTTT.